One sample yielded the 28 T cell receptor beta chains listed below, sequenced in a study of sequential checkpoint blockade in melanoma. The treatment denotes: randomized to nivolumab then ipilimumab (arm A) or the reverse (arm B). Data came from immunoSEQ multiplex PCR; TCRdb stores just in-frame clones and leaves some out. The sample lists approximately 1,500 clones, about three quarters occurring once. Here the sequenced sample was CD8+ T cells sorted from blood (inferred from file names), taken from a patient given nivolumab and ipilimumab in sequence. Source of these receptors: a human donor with melanoma.

The genes are TRBV9 and TRBJ2-7, with 9 bases identical to TRBD1. The CDR3 runs 15 residues. CDR1 and CDR2 (germline): SGDLS, YYNGEE. The V segment lost 4 bases and the J segment 4 bases; nucleotides outside the gene matches: 9. CDR3 sequence reads: CASSRAGTGFYEQYF. As DNA, the CDR3 is TGTGCCAGCAGCAGAGCCGGGACAGGGTTTTACGAGCAGTACTTC. The full variable domain, completed using reference TRBV9 and TRBJ2-7, is DSGVTQTPKHLITATGQRVTLRCSPRSGDLSVYWYQQSLDQGLQFLIQYYNGEERAKGNILERFSAQQFPDLHSELNLSSLELGDSALYFCASSRAGTGFYEQYFGPGTRLTVT.

The chain carries TRBV7-9 and TRBJ1-4; D unclear. V shed 2 bases and J shed 0 bases, with 4 bases lying between them. This CDR3 has 14 residues. CDR1 and CDR2 (germline): SEHNR, FQNEAQ (reference sequence). This CDR3 reads CASSLSPTNEKLFF. CDR3 sequence (DNA): TGTGCCAGCAGCTTATCTCCAACTAATGAAAAACTGTTTTTT. The full variable domain, rest sourced from reference TRBV7-9 and TRBJ1-4, is DTGVSQNPRHKITKRGQNVTFRCDPISEHNRLYWYRQTLGQGPEFLTYFQNEAQLEKSRLLSDRFSAERPKGSFSTLEIQRTEQGDSAMYLCASSLSPTNEKLFFGSGTQLSVL.

The chain recombines TRBV7-9 with TRBJ2-7; 11 positions match TRBD2. There are 14 residues in the CDR3. Germline assignment: CDR1 SEHNR and CDR2 FQNEAQ (reference sequence). The V and J ends lost 4 bases and 2 bases, in that order; junction bases with no gene match: 1. This chain's CDR3 is CASSSTSGAYEQYF. The DNA of the CDR3 is TGTGCCAGCAGCTCGACTAGCGGGGCCTACGAGCAGTACTTC.

This clone occurred once. The V and J genes are TRBV9 and TRBJ1-2, with a tentative D call TRBD1 (5 bases). V was pared by 4 bases and J by 10 bases, with 23 bases between. Germline V CDR1 and CDR2: SGDLS, YYNGEE. The CDR3 spans 15 residues. The CDR3 reads CASSPRALLRAAYTF. DNA of the CDR3: TGTGCCAGCAGCCCCCGCGCCCTGCTCAGGGCTGCCTACACCTTC.

The chain combines TRBV14 with TRBJ2-5; 9 nucleotides agree with TRBD2. Trimming cost V 2 bases and J 11 bases; bases outside gene matches: 3. Germline values: CDR1 SGHDN, CDR2 FVKESK. The CDR3 has 12 amino acids. CDR3 amino acids: CASSQNAGGQYF. The DNA for the CDR3 is TGTGCCAGCAGCCAAAACGCGGGGGGGCAGTACTTC.

The rearrangement links TRBV9 to TRBJ2-7; D might be TRBD2 (5 bases). V was clipped by 8 bases and J by 0 bases, with 18 bases between them. The CDR3 covers 15 residues. The germline V gene has CDR1 SGDLS and CDR2 YYNGEE. The CDR3 is CASSYGPGFSYEQYF. CDR3 in DNA: TGTGCCAGTTCATACGGGCCGGGATTCTCCTACGAGCAGTACTTC.

The chain uses TRBV28 and TRBJ2-7; 11 bases map to TRBD1. Germline V gene sequence: CDR1 MDHEN, CDR2 SYDVKM. V dropped 4 bases and J dropped 4; count of bases not matched to a gene: 3. The CDR3 consists of 14 residues. CDR3 loop: CASSSRDRGYEQYF. The CDR3 nucleotides read TGTGCCAGCAGTTCCCGGGACAGGGGGTACGAGCAGTACTTC.

This chain links TRBV6-5 with TRBJ2-7, with D maybe TRBD2 (5 bases). The V gene's germline CDR1 is MNHEY and CDR2 SVGAGI. This CDR3 has 13 amino acids. V lost 5 bases, J lost 3 bases, and 11 bases lay in between. This CDR3 reads CASSRREGYEQYF. The CDR3 DNA reads as TGTGCCAGCAGTCGTCGGGAAGGCTACGAGCAGTACTTC.

CDR3 DNA: TGTGCCAGCAGCGTAGCTACGGGTACCGAGCAGTACTTC. Translating it yields CASSVATGTEQYF. The chain has TRBV9 and TRBJ2-7; D not resolved. CDR3 size: 13 residues. Germline lookup yields CDR1 SGDLS and CDR2 YYNGEE. V lost 0 bases and J lost 6, with 10 bases in between.

Comments on this clone: Other DNA sequences in this specimen translate into the identical CDR3. The chain joins TRBV30 to TRBJ2-7; D is unclear. Trimming removed 1 base at V and 0 bases at J, with 7 bases between. The germline gives CDR1 GTSNPN, CDR2 SVGIG (reference sequence). CDR3 length: 13 amino acids. This chain's CDR3 is CAWSGDNSYEQYF. The DNA of the CDR3 is TGTGCCTGGAGTGGAGATAACTCCTACGAGCAGTACTTC.

This sequence joins TRBV30 and TRBJ2-7, with D possibly TRBD2 on 5 matching bases. The V end was cut by 2 bases, the J end by 3 bases, with 17 bases between. Germline-derived CDR1 and CDR2 are GTSNPN and SVGIG (reference sequence). CDR3 size: 15 residues. Here the CDR3 reads CAWSPRGFGLYEQYF. The CDR3 DNA reads as TGTGCCTGGAGTCCTCGGGGATTCGGCCTCTACGAGCAGTACTTC.

This sequence joins TRBV4-1 and TRBJ1-1, with D perhaps matching TRBD1 (5 bases). V was shortened by 4 bases and J by 11 bases, with 14 bases between the two germline ends. This CDR3 contains 12 residues. The germline V gene encodes CDR1 MGHRA and CDR2 YSYEKL. CDR3 protein: CASSPLGGFAFF. DNA of the CDR3: TGCGCCAGCAGCCCCCTCGGGGGTTTCGCTTTCTTT.

This clone showed up just once. The rearrangement joins TRBV14 to TRBJ2-7; 14 nucleotides align to TRBD2. V lost 6 bases to trimming and J lost 0 bases; unmatched junction nucleotides: 7. Germline V gene sequence: CDR1 SGHDN, CDR2 FVKESK. The CDR3 length is 17 residues. CDR3 coding DNA: TGTGCCAGCAGTTCCGGGACTAGCGGGAGAGGCTCCTACGAGCAGTACTTC. Amino acids: CASSSGTSGRGSYEQYF. The whole variable domain, remainder taken from reference TRBV14 and TRBJ2-7, is EAGVTQFPSHSVIEKGQTVTLRCDPISGHDNLYWYRRVMGKEIKFLLHFVKESKQDESGMPNNRFLAERTGGTYSTLKVQPAELEDSGVYFCASSSGTSGRGSYEQYFGPGTRLTVT.

V gene TRBV9 combines with J gene TRBJ1-1, with D perhaps matching TRBD1 (5 bases). The CDR3 runs to 15 residues. Trimming left V 0 bases short and J 3 bases short, with 12 bases between. Germline loops: CDR1 SGDLS, CDR2 YYNGEE. The CDR3 region is CASSVVGGTDTEAFF. For the CDR3, the DNA is TGTGCCAGCAGCGTAGTGGGAGGGACTGACACTGAAGCTTTCTTT.

This clone was counted between two and nine times. The V gene is TRBV7-9, the J gene TRBJ2-5, with TRBD1 identical over 7 bases. The DNA matches TRBJ2-7 better at its end, which makes the J call doubtful. The length of the CDR3 is 12 residues. CDR1 is SEHNR and CDR2 is FQNEAQ in the germline V gene (reference sequence). The CDR3 nucleotides read TGTGCCAGCAGCCCAGGGGGCTACGAGCAGTACTTC. It yields the protein CASSPGGYEQYF.

This chain uses TRBV6-6 with TRBJ1-6; TRBD1 might be the D (5 bases). Germline CDR1 is MNHNY and CDR2 is SVGAGI (reference sequence). V lost 4 bases and J lost 9, with 13 bases in between. The CDR3 has 14 amino acids. CDR3 bases: TGTGCCAGCAGTTGGGGCCGAGCCCCTTCACCCCTCCACTTT. Protein sequence: CASSWGRAPSPLHF.

This CDR3 is CATSSRTVEYGYTF. The CDR3 region has the DNA TGTGCCACCAGCAGCAGGACAGTTGAGTATGGCTACACCTTC. The chain is built from TRBV15 and TRBJ1-2; the D gene is possibly TRBD1 (6 bases). Trimming cost V 3 bases and J 5 bases, with 13 bases left between them. The CDR3 extends over 14 amino acids. Per germline, CDR1 LNHNV and CDR2 YYDKDF (reference sequence).

V and J are TRBV5-1 and TRBJ2-7; TRBD1 agrees at 7 bases. Germline V gene lookup returns CDR1 SGHRS and CDR2 YFSETQ. The V and J ends lost 4 bases and 2 bases, in that order; junction bases with no gene match: 9. The CDR3 consists of 15 residues. For the CDR3, the DNA is TGCGCCAGCAGCCAGAAAGGGGGCTCCACCTACGAGCAGTACTTC. Its protein product is CASSQKGGSTYEQYF.

The CDR3 protein is CASSPGTGGLYEQYF. For the CDR3, the DNA is TGTGCCAGCAGCCCCGGGACAGGGGGCCTCTACGAGCAGTACTTC. The chain recombines TRBV14 with TRBJ2-7; 12 positions match TRBD1. Germline assignment: CDR1 SGHDN and CDR2 FVKESK. The CDR3 sequence is 15 residues long. The V and J ends lost 4 bases and 3 bases, in that order; junction bases with no gene match: 4.

This clone was counted once. The chain carries TRBV9 and TRBJ1-6; possible D gene TRBD1, 5 bases. The germline V gene has CDR1 SGDLS and CDR2 YYNGEE. V was cut by 4 bases and J by 10 bases, with 15 bases left in between. This CDR3 is 14 amino acids long. CDR3 nucleotide sequence: TGTGCCAGCAGCTCCGGGGGTAGGGGCTCACCCCTCCACTTT. Translating gives CASSSGGRGSPLHF.

The V gene is TRBV19, the J gene TRBJ2-7, with 8 bases aligning to TRBD2. V shed 5 bases, J shed 2 bases, and the junction held 5 bases outside the gene matches. The CDR3 is 14 amino acids. In germline, CDR1 is LNHDA, CDR2 SQIVND (reference sequence). CDR3: CASSFSGGTYEQYF. CDR3 nucleotides: TGTGCCAGTAGTTTCAGCGGGGGTACCTACGAGCAGTACTTC.

The gene calls are TRBV7-9 and TRBJ2-5; D is perhaps TRBD1 (6 bases). The V end was cut by 5 bases, the J end by 0 bases, with 13 bases between. The CDR3 length is 15 residues. CDR1 and CDR2 from the germline V gene are SEHNR and FQNEAQ (reference sequence). DNA of the CDR3: TGTGCCAGCAGCCCACAGACAGGACACCAAGAGACCCAGTACTTC. It codes for CASSPQTGHQETQYF.

The rearrangement uses TRBV7-8 and TRBJ1-5, with D perhaps TRBD1 (6 bases). The CDR3 consists of 15 residues. Trimming shortened V by 1 base and J by 4 bases, and 11 bases separated the two germline ends. Germline V lookup: CDR1 SGHVS, CDR2 FQNEAQ. As DNA, the CDR3 is TGTGCCAGCAGCTTAGAAGTGAGGGGGAATCAGCCCCAGCATTTT. Translation gives CASSLEVRGNQPQHF.

The chain recombines TRBV7-3 with TRBJ2-3; D is possibly TRBD2 (6 bases). CDR1 is SGHTA, CDR2 FQGTGA, per germline. V lost 5 bases to trimming and J lost 2 bases, with 14 bases between them. The CDR3 has 15 residues. The CDR3 DNA is TGTGCCAGCAGCCCCACCGGGGGTATCACAGATACGCAGTATTTT. Residues: CASSPTGGITDTQYF. The full variable domain, its missing parts supplied by reference TRBV7-3 and TRBJ2-3, is GAGVSQTPSNKVTEKGKYVELRCDPISGHTALYWYRQSLGQGPEFLIYFQGTGAADDSGLPNDRFFAVRPEGSVSTLKIQRTERGDSAVYLCASSPTGGITDTQYFGPGTRLTVL.

This clone is a singleton in its sample. The V gene is TRBV28, the J gene TRBJ1-2, with D hard to call. From germline, CDR1 is MDHEN and CDR2 SYDVKM. The CDR3 covers 14 residues. Trimming took off 3 bases at V and 2 bases at J, with 10 bases between the two ends. The CDR3 loop is CASSLIERNYGYTF. For the CDR3, the DNA is TGTGCCAGCAGTTTGATTGAGCGAAACTATGGCTACACCTTC.

The chain carries TRBV2 and TRBJ2-6; 10 bases align to TRBD2. The V gene's germline CDR1 is SNHLY and CDR2 FYNNEI. V lost 7 bases to trimming and J lost 0 bases; unmatched junction nucleotides: 9. This CDR3 is built from 18 residues. CDR3 protein: CASNPGLAVHSGANVLTF. CDR3 sequence (DNA): TGTGCCAGCAACCCCGGACTAGCGGTCCACTCTGGGGCCAACGTCCTGACTTTC.

This sequence joins TRBV6-1 and TRBJ2-5; 9 bases line up with TRBD2. Per germline, CDR1 MNHNS and CDR2 SASEGT. V lost 4 bases, J lost 1 base, and 7 bases stayed unmatched. The CDR3 loop spans 16 amino acids. The CDR3 protein is CASSARERGVQETQYF. The CDR3 DNA reads TGTGCCAGCAGTGCCCGGGAGCGGGGGGTCCAAGAGACCCAGTACTTC.

V usage is TRBV4-1 and J usage is TRBJ1-1; D perhaps matches TRBD1 (5 bases). V lost 0 bases to trimming and J lost 5 bases, with 10 bases between them. CDR1 is MGHRA and CDR2 is YSYEKL in the germline V gene. The CDR3 extends over 14 amino acids. The CDR3 region is CASSQDRGGTEAFF. In DNA form, the CDR3 reads TGCGCCAGCAGCCAAGATCGCGGGGGGACTGAAGCTTTCTTT.